The 6 T cell receptor beta chains below were found in one sample sequenced in a study of PD-1 blockade in classical Hodgkin lymphoma. With no exception, relapse followed autologous stem cell transplantation in all patients, and brentuximab vedotin exposure varied. The repertoire was sequenced with immunoSEQ multiplex PCR; TCRdb's copy has only in-frame clones and lacks some. The table shows 75,000 to 100,000 clones, with 81% occurring only once. The starting material was peripheral blood mononuclear cells (PBMCs), obtained before the second cycle of nivolumab. These receptors were collected from a human donor with classical Hodgkin lymphoma.

The V and J genes are TRBV7-2 and TRBJ2-2; the D is unclear. This CDR3 has 12 residues. The V and J ends lost 3 bases and 5 bases respectively, with 4 bases between them. Germline V gives CDR1 SGHTA, CDR2 FQGNSA. In DNA, the CDR3 is TGTGCCAGCAGCTTGGGGACCGGGGAGCTGTTTTTT. This encodes CASSLGTGELFF.

The gene calls are TRBV10-3 and TRBJ2-1; weak D call: TRBD2 (6 bases). Germline assignment: CDR1 ENHRY and CDR2 SYGVKD. V lost 0 bases, J lost 0 bases, and 12 bases lay in between. The CDR3 runs 17 residues. The CDR3 nucleotides are TGTGCCATCAGTGAGTCTCCCCTAGCGAGCTCCTACAATGAGCAGTTCTTC. Amino acid sequence: CAISESPLASSYNEQFF.

V gene TRBV7-2 combines with J gene TRBJ2-7; possibly TRBD1 for D (7 bases). CDR1 is SGHTA and CDR2 is FQGNSA in the germline V gene. CDR3 length: 15 amino acids. Trimming cost V 5 bases and J 0 bases, with 14 bases left between them. DNA for the CDR3: TGTGCCAGCAGCCCAGGGGGGACAACCTCCTACGAGCAGTACTTC. Protein sequence: CASSPGGTTSYEQYF.

The chain links TRBV5-4 to TRBJ2-7; 14 positions match TRBD2. Germline CDR1 and CDR2: SGHNT and YYREEE (reference sequence). The CDR3 is 16 amino acids. The ends lost 4 bases at V and 1 base at J; junction bases unmatched: 4. This chain's CDR3 is CASSIGLAGGSYEQYF. Written as DNA, the CDR3 is TGTGCCAGCAGCATCGGACTAGCGGGAGGTTCCTACGAGCAGTACTTC.

Points on this clone: The junction does not match germline at one end; this may be a read error. The chain joins TRBV10-3 to TRBJ2-2; maybe TRBD2 (6 bases). Germline V CDR1 and CDR2: ENHRY, SYGVKD. The CDR3 is 14 residues long. The CDR3 DNA follows: TGTGCCAGCAGTGACGGCGGGGCCACCGGGGAGCTGTTTTTT. Translated, it gives CASSDGGATGELFF.

The V and J genes are TRBV29-1 and TRBJ2-5, with D perhaps TRBD2 (5 bases). In germline, CDR1 is SQVTM, CDR2 ANQGSEA. V lost 4 bases and J 2 bases, leaving 8 bases between the germline ends. There are 12 residues in the CDR3. This CDR3 reads CSVGSGQETQYF. CDR3 DNA: TGCAGCGTTGGGAGCGGACAAGAGACCCAGTACTTC. The full variable domain, its missing parts supplied by reference TRBV29-1 and TRBJ2-5, is SAVISQKPSRDICQRGTSLTIQCQVDSQVTMMFWYRQQPGQSLTLIATANQGSEATYESGFVIDKFPISRPNLTFSTLTVSNMSPEDSSIYLCSVGSGQETQYFGPGTRLLVL.